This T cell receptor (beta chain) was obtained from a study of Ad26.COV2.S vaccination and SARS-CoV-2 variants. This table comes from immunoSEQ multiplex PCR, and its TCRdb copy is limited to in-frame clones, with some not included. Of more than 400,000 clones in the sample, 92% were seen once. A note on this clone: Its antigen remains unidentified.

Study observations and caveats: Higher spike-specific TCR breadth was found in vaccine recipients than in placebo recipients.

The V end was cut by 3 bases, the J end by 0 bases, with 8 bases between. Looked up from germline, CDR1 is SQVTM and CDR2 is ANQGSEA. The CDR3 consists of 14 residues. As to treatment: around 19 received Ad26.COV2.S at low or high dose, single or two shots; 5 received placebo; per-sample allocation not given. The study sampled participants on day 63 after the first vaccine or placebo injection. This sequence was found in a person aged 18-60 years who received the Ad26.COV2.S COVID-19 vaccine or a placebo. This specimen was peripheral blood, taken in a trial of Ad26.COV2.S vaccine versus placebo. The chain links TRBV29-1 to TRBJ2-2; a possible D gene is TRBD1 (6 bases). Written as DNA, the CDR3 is TGCAGCGTTGAGGACAGTTCGAACACCGGGGAGCTGTTTTTT. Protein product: CSVEDSSNTGELFF.